The clone carrying this T cell receptor beta chain was picked up many times. Its matching antigen is unknown. Trimming removed 1 base at V and 1 base at J, with 4 bases between. The CDR3 runs 13 residues. CDR1 and CDR2 from the germline V gene are SGHTA and FQGTGA. These data originate in a study of T cell repertoires in cytomegalovirus infection. About the study: Public TCR beta signatures were indicative of both CMV infection and a matching HLA type. Study findings and constraints: Cumulative public TCR beta family frequency identified carriers of CMV plus the relevant HLA. The ex vivo response was dominated by HLA-C-restricted CMV-specific TCR beta clonotypes.

A single record per CDR3 protein comes from TCRdb applying MiXCR to the reads. This table has about 68,000 distinct CDR3 sequences, approximately 22% appearing once. The specimen sequenced was PBMCs, sequenced either directly or after in vitro stimulation (not recorded which). The receptor comes from a human donor in good health (CMV status not recorded). Some clones in this sample may be carry-over from other donors' samples. The chain employs TRBV7-3 and TRBJ1-1; no reliable D call. Written as DNA, the CDR3 is TGTGCCAGCAGCTTAATGCAGAACACTGAAGCTTTCTTT. It translates to CASSLMQNTEAFF.